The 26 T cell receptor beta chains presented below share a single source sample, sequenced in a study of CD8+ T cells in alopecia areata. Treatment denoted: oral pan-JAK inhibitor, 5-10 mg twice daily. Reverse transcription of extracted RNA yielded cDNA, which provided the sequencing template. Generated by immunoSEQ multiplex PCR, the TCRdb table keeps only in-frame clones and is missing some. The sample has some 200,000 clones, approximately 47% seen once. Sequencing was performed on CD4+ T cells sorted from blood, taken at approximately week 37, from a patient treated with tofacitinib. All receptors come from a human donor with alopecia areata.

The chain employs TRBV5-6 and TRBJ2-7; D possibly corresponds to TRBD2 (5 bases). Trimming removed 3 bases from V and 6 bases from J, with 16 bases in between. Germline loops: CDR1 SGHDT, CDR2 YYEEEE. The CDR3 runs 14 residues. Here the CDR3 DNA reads TGTGCCAGCAGCTCGGGCCTCCTCCGGGGCGAGCAGTACTTC. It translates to CASSSGLLRGEQYF.

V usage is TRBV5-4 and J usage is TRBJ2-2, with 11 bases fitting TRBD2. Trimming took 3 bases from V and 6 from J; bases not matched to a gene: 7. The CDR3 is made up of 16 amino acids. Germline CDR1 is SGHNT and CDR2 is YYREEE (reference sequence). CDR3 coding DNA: TGTGCCAGCAGCTACTTTGTTAGCGGGAGGGCCGGGGAGCTGTTTTTT. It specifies CASSYFVSGRAGELFF.

The CDR3 loop reads CATSRNNGVEEKLFF. CDR3 DNA sequence: TGTGCCACCAGCAGAAACAACGGGGTAGAGGAAAAACTGTTTTTT. The chain recombines TRBV15 with TRBJ1-4; no definite D call. The CDR3 is made up of 15 amino acids. CDR1 LNHNV and CDR2 YYDKDF come from the germline V gene (reference sequence). Trimming took 2 bases from V and 8 from J, leaving 15 bases between them.

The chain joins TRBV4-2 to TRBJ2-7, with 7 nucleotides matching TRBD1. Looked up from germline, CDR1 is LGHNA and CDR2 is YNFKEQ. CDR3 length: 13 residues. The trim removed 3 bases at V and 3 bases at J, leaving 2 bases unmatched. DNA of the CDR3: TGTGCCAGCAGCCACCGGGACAGCTACGAGCAGTACTTC. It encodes CASSHRDSYEQYF.

CDR3 region: CASSLVGSGAFNQPQHF. CDR3 bases: TGTGCCAGCAGCTTAGTAGGGTCAGGGGCATTCAATCAGCCCCAGCATTTT. The chain combines TRBV7-2 with TRBJ1-5; possible D gene TRBD1, 6 bases. CDR1 is SGHTA, CDR2 FQGNSA, per germline. V lost 1 base and J lost 3, with 16 bases in between. The CDR3 is 17 residues long.

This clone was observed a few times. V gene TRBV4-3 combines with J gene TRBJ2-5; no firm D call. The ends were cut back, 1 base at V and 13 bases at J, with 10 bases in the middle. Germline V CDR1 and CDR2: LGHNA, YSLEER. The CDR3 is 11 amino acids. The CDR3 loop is CASSQVPLPYF. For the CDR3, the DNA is TGCGCCAGCAGCCAAGTTCCCCTTCCGTACTTC.

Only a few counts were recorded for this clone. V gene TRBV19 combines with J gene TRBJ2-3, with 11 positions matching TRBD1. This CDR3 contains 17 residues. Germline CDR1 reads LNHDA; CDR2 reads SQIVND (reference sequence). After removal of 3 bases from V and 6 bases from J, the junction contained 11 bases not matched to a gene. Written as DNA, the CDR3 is TGTGCCAGTAGTATCAAGGACAGGGGGCCCCCCTCGGATACGCAGTATTTT. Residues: CASSIKDRGPPSDTQYF.

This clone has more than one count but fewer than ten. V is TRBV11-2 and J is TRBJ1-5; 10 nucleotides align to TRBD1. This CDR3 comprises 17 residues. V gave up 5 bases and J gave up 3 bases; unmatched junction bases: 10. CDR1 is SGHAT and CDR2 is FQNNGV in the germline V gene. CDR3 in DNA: TGTGCCAGCAGCGCTACCGGGACAGGGGTGATCAATCAGCCCCAGCATTTT. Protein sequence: CASSATGTGVINQPQHF.

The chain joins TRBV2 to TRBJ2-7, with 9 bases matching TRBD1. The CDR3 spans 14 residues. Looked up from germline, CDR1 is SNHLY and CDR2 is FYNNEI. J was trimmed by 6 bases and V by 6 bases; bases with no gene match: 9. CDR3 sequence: CASRVTGGRTEQYF. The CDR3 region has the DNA TGTGCCAGCAGGGTGACAGGGGGGCGGACCGAGCAGTACTTC. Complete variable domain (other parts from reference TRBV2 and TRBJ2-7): EPEVTQTPSHQVTQMGQEVILRCVPISNHLYFYWYRQILGQKVEFLVSFYNNEISEKSEIFDDQFSVERPDGSNFTLKIRSTKLEDSAMYFCASRVTGGRTEQYFGPGTRLTVT.

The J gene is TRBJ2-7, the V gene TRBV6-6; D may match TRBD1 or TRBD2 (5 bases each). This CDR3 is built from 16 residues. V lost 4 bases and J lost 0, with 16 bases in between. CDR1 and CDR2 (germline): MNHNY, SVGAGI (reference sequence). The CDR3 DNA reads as TGTGCCAGCAGTTGGCCGGGACGGGCCGGCTCCTACGAGCAGTACTTC. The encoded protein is CASSWPGRAGSYEQYF.

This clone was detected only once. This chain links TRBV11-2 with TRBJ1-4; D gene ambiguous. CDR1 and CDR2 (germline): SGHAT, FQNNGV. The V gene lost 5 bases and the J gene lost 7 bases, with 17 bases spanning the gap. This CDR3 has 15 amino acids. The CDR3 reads CASSPSGEMSEKLFF. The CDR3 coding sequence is TGTGCCAGCAGCCCAAGTGGGGAAATGAGTGAAAAACTGTTTTTT.

CDR3 sequence: CASSLGSFRGEQYF. CDR3 coding DNA: TGTGCCAGCAGCTTAGGGTCTTTTAGGGGCGAGCAGTACTTC. The chain has TRBV7-2 and TRBJ2-7; tentatively, D is TRBD1 (5 bases). CDR1 SGHTA and CDR2 FQGNSA come from the germline V gene. CDR3 length equals 14 residues. V lost 1 base and J lost 6, with 13 bases in between.

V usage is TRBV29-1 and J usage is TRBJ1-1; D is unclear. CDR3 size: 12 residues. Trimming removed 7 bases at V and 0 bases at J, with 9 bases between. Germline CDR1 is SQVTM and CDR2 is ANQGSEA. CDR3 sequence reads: CSAPTLNTEAFF. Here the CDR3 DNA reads TGCAGCGCCCCGACGCTGAACACTGAAGCTTTCTTT.

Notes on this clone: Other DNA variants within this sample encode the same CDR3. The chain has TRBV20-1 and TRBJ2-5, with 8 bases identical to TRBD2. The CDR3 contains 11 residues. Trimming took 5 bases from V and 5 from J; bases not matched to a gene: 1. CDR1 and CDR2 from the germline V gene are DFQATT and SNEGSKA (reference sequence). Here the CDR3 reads CSARGGETQYF. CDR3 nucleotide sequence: TGCAGTGCTCGGGGGGGCGAGACCCAGTACTTC.

CDR3 sequence: CASSQGLAGLGWSYEQYF. In nucleotides, the CDR3 is TGTGCCAGCAGCCAGGGACTAGCGGGATTGGGGTGGAGCTACGAGCAGTACTTC. J is TRBJ2-7 and V is TRBV4-2; TRBD2 matches 13 bases. Unmatched junction bases numbered 11, after V lost 3 bases and J lost 3 bases. Germline loops: CDR1 LGHNA, CDR2 YNFKEQ. The CDR3 extends over 18 amino acids.

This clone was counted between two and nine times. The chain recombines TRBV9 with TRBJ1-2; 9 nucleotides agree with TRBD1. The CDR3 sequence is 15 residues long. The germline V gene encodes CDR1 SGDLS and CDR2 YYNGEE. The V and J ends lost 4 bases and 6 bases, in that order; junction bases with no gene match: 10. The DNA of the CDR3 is TGTGCCAGCAGCTTACAGGGGGCTTACTTCGATGGCTACACCTTC. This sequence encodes CASSLQGAYFDGYTF. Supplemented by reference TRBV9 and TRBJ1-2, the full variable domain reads DSGVTQTPKHLITATGQRVTLRCSPRSGDLSVYWYQQSLDQGLQFLIQYYNGEERAKGNILERFSAQQFPDLHSELNLSSLELGDSALYFCASSLQGAYFDGYTFGSGTRLTVV.

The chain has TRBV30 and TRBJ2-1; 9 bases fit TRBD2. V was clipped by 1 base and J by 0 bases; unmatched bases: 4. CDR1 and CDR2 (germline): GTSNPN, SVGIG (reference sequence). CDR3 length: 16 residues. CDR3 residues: CAWSGLAESSYNEQFF. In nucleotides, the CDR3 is TGTGCCTGGAGTGGACTAGCGGAGAGCTCCTACAATGAGCAGTTCTTC.

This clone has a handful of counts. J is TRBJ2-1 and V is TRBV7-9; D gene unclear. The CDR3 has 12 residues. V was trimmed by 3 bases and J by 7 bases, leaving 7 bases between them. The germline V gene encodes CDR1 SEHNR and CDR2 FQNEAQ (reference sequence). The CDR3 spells CASSLVSNEQFF. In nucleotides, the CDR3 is TGTGCCAGCAGCTTGGTCTCGAATGAGCAGTTCTTC.

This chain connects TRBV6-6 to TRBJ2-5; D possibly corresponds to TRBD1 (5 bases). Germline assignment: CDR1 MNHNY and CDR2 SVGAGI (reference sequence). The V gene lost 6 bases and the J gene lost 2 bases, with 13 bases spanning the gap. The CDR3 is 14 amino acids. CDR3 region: CASSYVQGQETQYF. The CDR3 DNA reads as TGTGCCAGCAGCTACGTCCAGGGTCAAGAGACCCAGTACTTC.

The CDR3 bases are TGTGCCAGCAGCGTTTTTACAAGCGGGATTGGAATGGAGTATTTT. Translated: CASSVFTSGIGMEYF. The chain has TRBV5-4 and TRBJ2-3; TRBD2 matches at 7 bases. V trimming: 4 bases; J trimming: 13 bases; junction bases outside the gene matches: 18. The CDR3 is 15 residues long. Looked up from germline, CDR1 is SGHNT and CDR2 is YYREEE (reference sequence).

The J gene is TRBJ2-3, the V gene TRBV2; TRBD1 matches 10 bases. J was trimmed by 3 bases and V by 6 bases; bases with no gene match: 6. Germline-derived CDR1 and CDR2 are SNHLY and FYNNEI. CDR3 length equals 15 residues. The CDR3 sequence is CASRDGGQGTDTQYF. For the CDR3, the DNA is TGTGCCAGCAGAGATGGGGGACAGGGGACAGATACGCAGTATTTT.

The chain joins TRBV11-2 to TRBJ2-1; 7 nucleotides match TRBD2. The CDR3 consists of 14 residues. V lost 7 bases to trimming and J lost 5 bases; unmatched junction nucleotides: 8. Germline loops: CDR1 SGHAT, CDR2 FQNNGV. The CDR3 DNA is TGTGCCAGCACCCCTGAGCGGGGTGACAATGAGCAGTTCTTC. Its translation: CASTPERGDNEQFF.

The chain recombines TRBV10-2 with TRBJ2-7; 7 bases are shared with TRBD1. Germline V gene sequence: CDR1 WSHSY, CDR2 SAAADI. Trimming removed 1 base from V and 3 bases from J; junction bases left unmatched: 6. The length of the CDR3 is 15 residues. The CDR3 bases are TGCGCCAGCAGTGAGTTGCGGACAGGATTCTACGAGCAGTACTTC. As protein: CASSELRTGFYEQYF.

This CDR3 reads CSVAFGTGEGEQFF. The DNA for the CDR3 is TGCAGCGTTGCATTCGGGACAGGGGAAGGGGAGCAGTTCTTC. This chain joins TRBV29-1 and TRBJ2-1; 10 bases agree with TRBD1. Germline values: CDR1 SQVTM, CDR2 ANQGSEA. The length of the CDR3 is 14 residues. After removal of 4 bases from V and 10 bases from J, the junction contained 10 bases not matched to a gene.

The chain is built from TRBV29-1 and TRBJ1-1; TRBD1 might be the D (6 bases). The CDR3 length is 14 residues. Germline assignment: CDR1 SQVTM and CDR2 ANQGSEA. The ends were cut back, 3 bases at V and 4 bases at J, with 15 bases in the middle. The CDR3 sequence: CSVEMGGAATEAFF. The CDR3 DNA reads TGCAGCGTTGAGATGGGGGGGGCGGCCACTGAAGCTTTCTTT. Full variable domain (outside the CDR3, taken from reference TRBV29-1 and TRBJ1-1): SAVISQKPSRDICQRGTSLTIQCQVDSQVTMMFWYRQQPGQSLTLIATANQGSEATYESGFVIDKFPISRPNLTFSTLTVSNMSPEDSSIYLCSVEMGGAATEAFFGQGTRLTVV.

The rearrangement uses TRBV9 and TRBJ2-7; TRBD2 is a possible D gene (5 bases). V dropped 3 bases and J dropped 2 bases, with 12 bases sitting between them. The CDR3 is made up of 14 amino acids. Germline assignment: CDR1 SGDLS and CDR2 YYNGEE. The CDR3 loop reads CASSGTFSTYEQYF. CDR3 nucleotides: TGTGCCAGCAGCGGGACTTTTTCTACCTACGAGCAGTACTTC.